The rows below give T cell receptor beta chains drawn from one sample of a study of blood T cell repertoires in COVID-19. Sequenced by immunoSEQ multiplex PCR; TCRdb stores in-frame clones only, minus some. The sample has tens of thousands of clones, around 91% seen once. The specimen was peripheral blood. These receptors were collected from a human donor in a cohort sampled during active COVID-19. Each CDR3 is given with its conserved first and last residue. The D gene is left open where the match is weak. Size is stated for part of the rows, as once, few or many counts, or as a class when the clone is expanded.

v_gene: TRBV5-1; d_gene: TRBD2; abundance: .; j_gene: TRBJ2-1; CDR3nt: TGCGCCAGCAGCTTGGCTCTAGCGGGGGAATACAATGAGCAGTTCTTC; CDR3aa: CASSLALAGEYNEQFF
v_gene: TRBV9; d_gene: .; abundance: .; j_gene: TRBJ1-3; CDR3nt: TGTGCCAGCAGCGTAGCTAGAGGGTCTGGAAACACCATATATTTT; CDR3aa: CASSVARGSGNTIYF
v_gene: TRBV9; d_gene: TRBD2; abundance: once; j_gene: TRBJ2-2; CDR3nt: TGTGCCAGCAGCAGGGGACTAGCGGGACAAGGGGCCGGGGAGCTGTTTTTT; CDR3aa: CASSRGLAGQGAGELFF
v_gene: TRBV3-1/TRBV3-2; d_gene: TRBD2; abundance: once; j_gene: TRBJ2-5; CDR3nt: TGTGCCAGCAGCCAAGGGGGCCGGCTAGCGGGAGTGGAGACCCAGTACTTC; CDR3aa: CASSQGGRLAGVETQYF
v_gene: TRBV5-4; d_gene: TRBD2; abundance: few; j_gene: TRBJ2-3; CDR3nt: TGTGCCAGCCGCGACCCCGGGACTAGCGAACTTACGCAGTATTTT; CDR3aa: CASRDPGTSELTQYF
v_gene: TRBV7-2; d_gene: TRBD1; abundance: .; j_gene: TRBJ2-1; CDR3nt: TGTGCCAGCAGCTTAGATCCCCCCGGGACAGGGAATGAGCAGTTCTTC; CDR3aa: CASSLDPPGTGNEQFF
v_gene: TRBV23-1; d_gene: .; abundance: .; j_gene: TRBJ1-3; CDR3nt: TGCGCCAGCAGTCAATTGGGGGGGTCGAACTCTGGAAACACCATATATTTT; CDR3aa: CASSQLGGSNSGNTIYF
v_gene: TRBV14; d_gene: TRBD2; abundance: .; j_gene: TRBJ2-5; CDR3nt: TGTGCCAGCAGCCAACCGCGGGGGGTCGGGACCCAGTACTTC; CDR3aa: CASSQPRGVGTQYF
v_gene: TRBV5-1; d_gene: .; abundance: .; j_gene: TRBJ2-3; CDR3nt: TGCGCCAGCAGCAAGGGACAAGAATCAGATACGCAGTATTTT; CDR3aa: CASSKGQESDTQYF
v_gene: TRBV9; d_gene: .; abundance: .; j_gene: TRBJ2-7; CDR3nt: TGTGCCAGCAGCGTAGGTGATAGCGACTACGAGCAGTACTTC; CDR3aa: CASSVGDSDYEQYF
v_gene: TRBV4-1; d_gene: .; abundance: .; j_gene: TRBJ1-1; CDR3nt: TGCGCCAGCAGCCAAGAACAGGAGAACACTGAAGCTTTCTTT; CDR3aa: CASSQEQENTEAFF
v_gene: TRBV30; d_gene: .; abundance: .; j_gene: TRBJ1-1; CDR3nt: TGTGCCTGGGCGGGTCCTCTGAACACTGAAGCTTTCTTT; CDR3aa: CAWAGPLNTEAFF
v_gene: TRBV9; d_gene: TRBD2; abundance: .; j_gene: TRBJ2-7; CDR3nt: TGTGCCAGCAGCACAGGGACTAGCAAGTACGAGCAGTACTTC; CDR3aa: CASSTGTSKYEQYF
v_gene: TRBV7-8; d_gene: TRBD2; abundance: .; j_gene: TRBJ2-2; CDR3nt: TGTGCCAGCAGCCTGCCTCCGGGACTAGCGGTTCTTTCCACCGGGGAGCTGTTTTTT; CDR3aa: CASSLPPGLAVLSTGELFF
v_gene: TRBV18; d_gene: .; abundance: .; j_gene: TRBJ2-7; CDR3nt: TGTGCCAGCTCACCCCAGAGGGACGAGCAGTACTTC; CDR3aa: CASSPQRDEQYF
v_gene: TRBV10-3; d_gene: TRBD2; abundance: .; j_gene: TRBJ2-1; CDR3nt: TGTGCCATCAGTGACTTACTAGCGGGAAACTCCTACAATGAGCAGTTCTTC; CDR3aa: CAISDLLAGNSYNEQFF
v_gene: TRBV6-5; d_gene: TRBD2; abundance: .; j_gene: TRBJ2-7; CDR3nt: TGTGCCAGCAAGAAAGCGGGAGTGGGCGAGCAGTACTTC; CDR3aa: CASKKAGVGEQYF
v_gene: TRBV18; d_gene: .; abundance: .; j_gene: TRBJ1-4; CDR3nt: TGTGCCAGCTCACCTCCAGGGACACCTAATGAAAAACTGTTTTTT; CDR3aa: CASSPPGTPNEKLFF
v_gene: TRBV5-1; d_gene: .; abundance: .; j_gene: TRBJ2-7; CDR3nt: TGCGCCAGCAGCTTGGGGACAGTAGGGGAGCAGTACTTC; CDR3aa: CASSLGTVGEQYF
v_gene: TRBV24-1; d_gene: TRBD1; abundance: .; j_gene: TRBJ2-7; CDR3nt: TGTGCCACCAGTGATGGTCTGACAGGGGCCCTGGGGGAGCAGTACTTC; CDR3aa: CATSDGLTGALGEQYF
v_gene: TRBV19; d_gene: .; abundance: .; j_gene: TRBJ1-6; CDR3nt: TGTGCCAGTAGTATGAGAGATGGCTCCTATAATTCACCCCTCCACTTT; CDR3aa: CASSMRDGSYNSPLHF
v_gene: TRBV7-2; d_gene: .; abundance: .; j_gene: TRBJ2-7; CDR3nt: TGTGCCAGCAGCTTAGATGTTTATGGACAGACGCCCTACGAGCAGTACTTC; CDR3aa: CASSLDVYGQTPYEQYF
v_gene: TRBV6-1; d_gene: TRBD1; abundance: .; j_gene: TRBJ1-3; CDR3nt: TGTGCCAGCAGTGAAGGGGACAGCTCTGGAAACACCATATATTTT; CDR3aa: CASSEGDSSGNTIYF
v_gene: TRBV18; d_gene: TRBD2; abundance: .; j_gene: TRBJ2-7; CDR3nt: TGTGCCAGCTCTGCTAGCGGGGGTTCCTACGAGCAGTACTTC; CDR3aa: CASSASGGSYEQYF
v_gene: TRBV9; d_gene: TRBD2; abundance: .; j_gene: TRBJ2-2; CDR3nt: TGTGCCAGCAGCAGGAGCGGGGGACTAAACACCGGGGAGCTGTTTTTT; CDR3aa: CASSRSGGLNTGELFF
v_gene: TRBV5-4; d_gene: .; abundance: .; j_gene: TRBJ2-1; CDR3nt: TGTGCCAGCAGCTTGAATAAATTCGGGACTCAGGGCCAGGGGGGGTTCTTC; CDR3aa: CASSLNKFGTQGQGGFF
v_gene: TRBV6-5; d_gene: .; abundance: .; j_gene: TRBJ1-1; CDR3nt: TGTGCCAGCAGGGTAACAGGGCACACTGAAGCTTTCTTT; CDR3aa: CASRVTGHTEAFF
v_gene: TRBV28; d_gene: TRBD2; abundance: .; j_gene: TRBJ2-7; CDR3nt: TGTGCCAGCAGTTTATGGTCACTAGCGGGAGACGAGCAGTACTTC; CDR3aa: CASSLWSLAGDEQYF
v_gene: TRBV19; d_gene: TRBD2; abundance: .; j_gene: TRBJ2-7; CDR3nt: TGTGCCAGTAGTGCCCGGGTAGCGGGGGGGTACGAGCAGTACTTC; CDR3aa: CASSARVAGGYEQYF
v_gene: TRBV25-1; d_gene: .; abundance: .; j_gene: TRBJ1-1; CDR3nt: TGTGCCAGCAGTGATTGGGGGGACACTGAAGCTTTCTTT; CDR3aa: CASSDWGDTEAFF
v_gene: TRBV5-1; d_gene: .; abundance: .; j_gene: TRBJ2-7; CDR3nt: TGCGCCAGCAGCTTGGTCTTGGGCAGGAACTACGAGCAGTACTTC; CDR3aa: CASSLVLGRNYEQYF
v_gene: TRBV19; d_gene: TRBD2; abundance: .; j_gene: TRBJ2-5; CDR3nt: TGTGCCAGTCGCCCCACTAGCGGGAGTCAGGAGACCCAGTACTTC; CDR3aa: CASRPTSGSQETQYF
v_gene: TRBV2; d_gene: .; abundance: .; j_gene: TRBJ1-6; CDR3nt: TGTGCCAGCAGTGAGGGGCGGATAAATTCACCCCTCCACTTT; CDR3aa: CASSEGRINSPLHF
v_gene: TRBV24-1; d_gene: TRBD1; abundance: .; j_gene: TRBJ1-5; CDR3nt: TGTGCCACCAGTGATCCCCGGGACAGGGGTAGAGGTCCGAACAATCAGCCCCAGCATTTT; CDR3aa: CATSDPRDRGRGPNNQPQHF
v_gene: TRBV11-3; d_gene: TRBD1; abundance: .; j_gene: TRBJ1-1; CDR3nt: TGTGCCAGCAGCTTAAGTGTCAGGATCGGACAGGTTACTGAAGCTTTCTTT; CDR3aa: CASSLSVRIGQVTEAFF
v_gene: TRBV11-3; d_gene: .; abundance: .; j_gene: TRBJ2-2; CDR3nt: TGTGCCAGCAGCCCGGGACTTCCCGGGGAGCTGTTTTTT; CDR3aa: CASSPGLPGELFF
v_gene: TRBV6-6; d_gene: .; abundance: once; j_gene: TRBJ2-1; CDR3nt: TGTGCCAGCAGTCATCCGGAGGGGCTCCCCCACATTGAGCAGTTCTTC; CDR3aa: CASSHPEGLPHIEQFF
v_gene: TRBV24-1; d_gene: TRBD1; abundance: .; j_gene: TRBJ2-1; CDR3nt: TGTGCCACCAGTGACCCGGGACAGGGAATAAGTGAGCAGTTCTTC; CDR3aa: CATSDPGQGISEQFF
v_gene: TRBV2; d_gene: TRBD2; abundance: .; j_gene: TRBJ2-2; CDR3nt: TGTGCCAGCCGGACGTCTCGCGGGGAGGGAAACACCGGGGAGCTGTTTTTT; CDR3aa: CASRTSRGEGNTGELFF
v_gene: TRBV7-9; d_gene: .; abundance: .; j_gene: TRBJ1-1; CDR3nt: TGTGCCAGCAGGTCAGGGTTATACACTGAAGCTTTCTTT; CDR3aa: CASRSGLYTEAFF
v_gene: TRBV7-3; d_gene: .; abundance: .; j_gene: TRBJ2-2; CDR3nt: TGTGCCAGCAGCCGAACGTCTTCACTAGCGAACACCGGGGAGCTGTTTTTT; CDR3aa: CASSRTSSLANTGELFF
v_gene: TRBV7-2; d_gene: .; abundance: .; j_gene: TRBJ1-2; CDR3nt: TGTGCCAGCAGCTTAGCTCCGAGGCTTGTCTATGGCTACACCTTC; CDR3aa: CASSLAPRLVYGYTF
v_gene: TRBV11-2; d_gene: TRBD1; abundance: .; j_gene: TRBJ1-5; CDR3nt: TGTGCCAGCGGCAGTGGGGACAGGCAGCCCCAGCATTTT; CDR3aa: CASGSGDRQPQHF
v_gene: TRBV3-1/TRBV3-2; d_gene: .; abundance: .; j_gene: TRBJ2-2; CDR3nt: TGTGCCAGCAGCCAAGATTTAAGGAGGTCTCAACGGGAGCTGTTTTTT; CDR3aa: CASSQDLRRSQRELFF
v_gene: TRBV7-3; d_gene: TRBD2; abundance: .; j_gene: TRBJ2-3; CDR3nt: TGTGCCAGCAGCTTAGGACTAGCGTACACAGATACGCAGTATTTT; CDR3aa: CASSLGLAYTDTQYF
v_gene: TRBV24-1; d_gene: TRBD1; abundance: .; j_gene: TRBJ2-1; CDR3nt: TGTGCCACCAGTGTAGGCCGACAGGGGGCACTGGATGAGCAGTTCTTC; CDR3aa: CATSVGRQGALDEQFF
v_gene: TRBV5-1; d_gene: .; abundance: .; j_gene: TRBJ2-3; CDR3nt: TGCGCCAGCAGCAGGGACTCAAGCACAGATACGCAGTATTTT; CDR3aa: CASSRDSSTDTQYF
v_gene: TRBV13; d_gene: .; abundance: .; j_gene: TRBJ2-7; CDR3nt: TGTGCCAGCAGCTTAGGAGACCGGGACAACACGGAGCAGTACTTC; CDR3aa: CASSLGDRDNTEQYF
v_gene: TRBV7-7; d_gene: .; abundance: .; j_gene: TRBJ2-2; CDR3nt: TGTGCTAGCAGCTTAAATATCGAGCGGTCCGGGGAGCTGTTTTTT; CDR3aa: CASSLNIERSGELFF
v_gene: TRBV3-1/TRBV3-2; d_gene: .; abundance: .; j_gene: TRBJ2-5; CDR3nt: TGTGCCAGCAGCCAAGGGGCCCGCGAGGAGACCCAGTACTTC; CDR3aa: CASSQGAREETQYF
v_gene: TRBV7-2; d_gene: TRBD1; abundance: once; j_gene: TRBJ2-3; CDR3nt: TGTGCCACCGGGGACAGGGGGACAGATACGCAGTATTTT; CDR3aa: CATGDRGTDTQYF
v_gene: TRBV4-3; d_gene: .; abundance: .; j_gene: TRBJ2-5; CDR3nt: TGCGCCAGCAGCCAAGGGACAGCGCCTACTCAAGAGACCCAGTACTTC; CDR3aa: CASSQGTAPTQETQYF
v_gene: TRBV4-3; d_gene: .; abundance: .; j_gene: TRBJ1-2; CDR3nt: TGCGCCAGCAGCCAAGGGATTTCAGGGTTCGGCTACACCTTC; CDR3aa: CASSQGISGFGYTF
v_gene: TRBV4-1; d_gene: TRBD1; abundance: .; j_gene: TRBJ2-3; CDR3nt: TGCGCCAGCAGCCAAGAGGGGACAGGGTGGTCAGATACGCAGTATTTT; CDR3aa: CASSQEGTGWSDTQYF
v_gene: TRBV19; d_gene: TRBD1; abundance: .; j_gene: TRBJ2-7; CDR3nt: TGTGCCAGTAGTGCCGGGACAGGGGGCTCCTACGAGCAGTACTTC; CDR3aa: CASSAGTGGSYEQYF
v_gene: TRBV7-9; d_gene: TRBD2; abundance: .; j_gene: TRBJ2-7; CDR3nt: TGTGCCAGCAGCTCTAGCGGGGGATACGAGCAGTACTTC; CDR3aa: CASSSSGGYEQYF
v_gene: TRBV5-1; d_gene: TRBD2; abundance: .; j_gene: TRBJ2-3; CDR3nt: TGCGCCAGCAGCAGAAGCGGGGGGGCCTCCCGCACAGATACGCAGTATTTT; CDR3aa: CASSRSGGASRTDTQYF